This TCR beta chain was captured in a study of graft-versus-host responses after intestinal transplantation. At the level of the study: Every transplant recipient was induced with anti-thymocyte globulin, then maintained on tacrolimus and steroids for two to four years. Findings and limits, study-wide: Allografts from individuals with graft-donor T cell macrochimerism displayed high graft-versus-host to host-versus-graft clonal ratios. Recipient marrow harbored GvH clones, some of which surfaced first in ileum or blood. Among circulating GvH clones, peak levels were associated with early post-transplant declines in HvG clones.

Looked up from germline, CDR1 is SGHTS and CDR2 is YDEGEE. The V gene lost 6 bases and the J gene lost 3 bases, with 13 bases spanning the gap. This CDR3 region has 14 residues. Method: immunoSEQ multiplex PCR; TCRdb's copy keeps in-frame clones and lacks some. The sample lists just under 50,000 clones; less than 85% were seen once. Regarding this clone: What it binds is not known.

This chain uses TRBV5-8 with TRBJ2-4; TRBD2 is a possible D gene (5 bases). The sequencing here drew on unstimulated CD4+ T cells sorted from spleen or lymph node cells, taken before transplant. The sequence was obtained from a human donor who was the organ donor for an intestinal transplant. Here the CDR3 reads CASKADFYKNIQYF. The CDR3 bases are TGTGCCAGCAAAGCGGACTTCTACAAAAACATTCAGTACTTC. The full variable domain, in which reference TRBV5-8 and TRBJ2-4 provide the parts outside the CDR3, is EAGVTQSPTHLIKTRGQQATLRCSPISGHTSVYWYQQALGLGLQFLLWYDEGEERNRGNFPPRFSGRQFPNYSSELNVNALELEDSALYLCASKADFYKNIQYFGAGTRLSVL.